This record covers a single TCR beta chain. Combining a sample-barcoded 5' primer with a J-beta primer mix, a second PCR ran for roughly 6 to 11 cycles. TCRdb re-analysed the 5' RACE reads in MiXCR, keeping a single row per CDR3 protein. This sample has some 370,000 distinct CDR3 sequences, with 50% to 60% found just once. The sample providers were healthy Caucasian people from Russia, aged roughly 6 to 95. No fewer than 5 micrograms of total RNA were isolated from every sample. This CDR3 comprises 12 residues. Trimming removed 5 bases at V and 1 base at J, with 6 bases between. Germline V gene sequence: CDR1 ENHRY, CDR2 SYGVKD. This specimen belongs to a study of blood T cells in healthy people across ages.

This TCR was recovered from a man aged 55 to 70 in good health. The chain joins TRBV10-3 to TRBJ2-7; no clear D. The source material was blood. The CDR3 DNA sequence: TGTGCCATCAGTCTTAGTTCCTACGAGCAGTACTTC. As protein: CAISLSSYEQYF.